One and the same sample provided the 5 T cell receptor beta chains below, sequenced in a study of cytomegalovirus exposure and HLA in healthy donors listed by TCRdb under 2017. Receptors were amplified or captured by the immunoSEQ multiplex PCR assay. For the multiplex PCR, a mixture combining 60 forward primers for TCR Vbeta segments and 13 reverse primers for TCR Jbeta segments was used. As stored in TCRdb, this immuneACCESS dataset retains in-frame rearrangements with V and J assigned. A fraction of the clones does not appear; measured against another copy, unresolved V genes explain less than half of the discrepancy, and the remainder lacks a known reason. This sample lists 200,000 to 250,000 clones; approximately 80% were detected once. The ten largest account for under 8% of the sample. The sample taken for sequencing was PBMCs. Receptors were obtained from a woman aged 60-75 years in good health and CMV-seropositive.

This clone is a singleton in its sample. V gene TRBV4-2 combines with J gene TRBJ1-2; D perhaps matches TRBD1 (6 bases). CDR1 LGHNA and CDR2 YNFKEQ come from the germline V gene. This CDR3 comprises 15 residues. V dropped 4 bases and J dropped 1 base, with 13 bases sitting between them. The DNA for the CDR3 is TGTGCCAGCAGCCCCGGGGGGCTGGGTAACTATGGCTACACCTTC. Translated: CASSPGGLGNYGYTF.

The rearrangement links TRBV4-1 to TRBJ2-5, with 9 bases aligning to TRBD2. The CDR3 runs 17 residues. V gave up 6 bases and J gave up 1 base; unmatched junction bases: 12. Germline V lookup: CDR1 MGHRA, CDR2 YSYEKL. The DNA of the CDR3 is TGCGCCAGCAGGCCTCGTGGTTCGGGACTAGCCCAAGAGACCCAGTACTTC. It codes for CASRPRGSGLAQETQYF.

This clone has just one count. V gene TRBV7-9 combines with J gene TRBJ1-5; D call uncertain. The CDR3 covers 18 residues. Looked up from germline, CDR1 is SEHNR and CDR2 is FQNEAQ (reference sequence). V was shortened by 0 bases and J by 4 bases, with 19 bases between the two germline ends. The CDR3 here is CASSLARGGRPDNQPQHF. The CDR3 nucleotides are TGTGCCAGCAGCTTAGCTCGGGGTGGCAGGCCGGATAATCAGCCCCAGCATTTT.

This clone was seen only a few times. The V call is TRBV4-1, the J call TRBJ2-1; D remains unclear. Germline V gene sequence: CDR1 MGHRA, CDR2 YSYEKL. The length of the CDR3 is 14 residues. V gave up 6 bases and J gave up 5 bases, with 14 bases separating them. This CDR3 is CASRRSIADNEQFF. The CDR3 DNA follows: TGCGCCAGCAGGAGGTCCATTGCCGACAATGAGCAGTTCTTC.

Points on this clone: Other DNA sequences in the same sample also yield this CDR3. This chain joins TRBV29-1 and TRBJ2-2; D may be TRBD1 (5 bases). Germline V gives CDR1 SQVTM, CDR2 ANQGSEA. This CDR3 is 15 amino acids long. V lost 4 bases and J 3 bases, leaving 15 bases between the germline ends. This CDR3 is CSVVFGRVDTGELFF. The CDR3 region has the DNA TGCAGCGTTGTATTCGGCAGGGTGGACACCGGGGAGCTGTTTTTT.